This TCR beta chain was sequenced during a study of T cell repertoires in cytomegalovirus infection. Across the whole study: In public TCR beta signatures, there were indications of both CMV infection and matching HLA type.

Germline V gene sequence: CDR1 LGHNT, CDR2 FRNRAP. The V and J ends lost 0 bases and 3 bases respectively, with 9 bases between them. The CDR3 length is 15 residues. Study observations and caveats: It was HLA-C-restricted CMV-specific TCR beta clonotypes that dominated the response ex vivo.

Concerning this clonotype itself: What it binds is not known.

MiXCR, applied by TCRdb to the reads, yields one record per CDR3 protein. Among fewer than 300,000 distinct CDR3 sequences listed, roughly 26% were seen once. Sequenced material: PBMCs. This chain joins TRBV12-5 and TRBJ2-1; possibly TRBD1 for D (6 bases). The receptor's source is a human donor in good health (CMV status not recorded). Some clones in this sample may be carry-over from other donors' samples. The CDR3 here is CASGLVLGGYNEQFF. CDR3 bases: TGTGCTAGTGGTTTGGTATTAGGGGGCTACAATGAGCAGTTCTTC.